The present TCR beta chain was sequenced within a study of blood T cell repertoires in COVID-19 (dated by TCRdb to the early 2020s). Looking at the study overall: Samples from collaborators originated in the United States, Italy and Spain and spanned both the acute and convalescent phases of COVID-19. The prospective study material was composed of cDNA or gDNA derived from T cells, B-cell-depleted T cells, or PBMCs. Deeply sampled blood TCRbeta repertoires from subjects exposed to, actively infected with, or recovered from COVID-19 were included in the dataset. The repertoires were made available in a free public database intended to serve as a resource for research on the immune response to SARS-CoV-2. The samples were drawn from the first 160 participants of the ongoing ImmuneRACE study and from over a thousand subjects provided by 6 global collaborators. The sample metadata nearly always contained a de-identified subject ID, COVID-19 status, age in years and sex. Where available, HLA class I and class II types were taken from metadata supplied by the sample provider and were not determined by assay-based typing.

The germline V gene encodes CDR1 SNHLY and CDR2 FYNNEI. The CDR3 covers 13 residues, taking in both the cysteine and the phenylalanine. Only the CDR3 region is kept as DNA, spanning 39 bases read in frame from base 1. V is cut by 2 bases and J by 4 bases, and the space between the germline ends is 8 bases. TCRbeta CDR3 regions were amplified from genomic DNA using the immunoSEQ Assay, a bias-controlled multiplex PCR. On the study's bioinformatics: The number of nucleated cells in each sample was estimated by amplification of reference gene primers within the assay. To quantify the absolute abundance of each unique TCRbeta CDR3 rearrangement, sequence reads were collapsed and filtered. For each sample, productive Simpson clonality was calculated as the square root of Simpson's diversity index over productive rearrangements. The immuneACCESS repertoire file appears here via TCRdb, limited to in-frame rearrangements. These files lack a portion of the clones; in checked studies, under half of the deficit traces to unresolved V genes, and the cause of the others is not known. V, J and clone size derive from that table, while D and trimming were established from the DNA sequence. Within this sample are about 58,000 clones, with around 91% of them counted one time only. In total, the top ten clones hold about 13% of the sample.

Each collaborating institution followed its own protocols to collect whole blood in K2EDTA tubes. For TCRbeta analysis, collaborator samples were shipped as frozen whole blood, as isolated PBMCs, or as DNA extracted from either sample type. The full study reports these points: The amount of clinical and demographic metadata varied by source and participant and was provided uncurated.

As for this clone: Its antigen remains undetermined. The input lacks base qualities; no much larger clone sits a single base away.

The sample taken for sequencing was peripheral blood. The clonotype originates from a man aged 55-75 years with active COVID-19. The chain employs TRBV2 and TRBJ1-2; matching of 5 bases hints at TRBD1 as the D gene. The DNA is TGTGCCAGCAGTGAACCGGGGGGCTATGGCTACACCTTC. Protein translation: CASSEPGGYGYTF.